The clone carrying this T cell receptor (beta chain) was detected only a few times. Its antigen remains unknown. V lost 5 bases to trimming and J lost 2 bases; unmatched junction nucleotides: 9. Germline V gene sequence: CDR1 DFQATT, CDR2 SNEGSKA (reference sequence). The CDR3 is 15 residues long. Each donor gave roughly 10 milliliters of peripheral blood. Alongside a J-beta primer mix, a sample-barcoded 5' primer served in a second PCR lasting roughly 6 to 11 cycles. TCRdb reprocessed the 5' RACE reads with MiXCR, giving one entry per CDR3 protein. Found here are about 640,000 distinct CDR3 sequences, approximately 50% of them singletons; the top ten hold roughly 34%. The data were taken from a study of blood T cells in healthy people across ages. Study-level findings and limits: Shifts in expanded clonotypes may have been confounded by donor CMV status, which was unknown. Diversity figures based on one million T cells were deemed too low.

The TCR originated in a man aged 55 to 69 in good health. This chain connects TRBV20-1 to TRBJ2-5; TRBD2 aligns across 9 bases. The sequenced material came from blood. CDR3 nucleotide sequence: TGCAGTGCTCACCCCCCTAGCGGGGATCAAGAGACCCAGTACTTC. Translated, it gives CSAHPPSGDQETQYF.